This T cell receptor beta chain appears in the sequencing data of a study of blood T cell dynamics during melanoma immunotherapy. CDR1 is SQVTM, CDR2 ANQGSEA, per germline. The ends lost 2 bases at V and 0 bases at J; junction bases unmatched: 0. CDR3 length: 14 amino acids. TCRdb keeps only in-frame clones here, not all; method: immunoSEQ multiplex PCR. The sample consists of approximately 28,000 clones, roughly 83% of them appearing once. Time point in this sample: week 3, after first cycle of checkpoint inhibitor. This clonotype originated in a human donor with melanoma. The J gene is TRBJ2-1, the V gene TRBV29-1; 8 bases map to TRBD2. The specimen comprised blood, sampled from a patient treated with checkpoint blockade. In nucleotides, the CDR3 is TGCAGCGTTGAAAGCGGGAGCTCCTACAATGAGCAGTTCTTC. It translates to CSVESGSSYNEQFF.